The text below deals with one T cell receptor beta chain. Trimming left V 0 bases short and J 13 bases short, with 12 bases between. CDR1 and CDR2 from the germline V gene are SGHVS and FQNEAQ. The CDR3 covers 12 residues. This sample is drawn from a study of technical replicates of blood from several donors. Sequencing was performed with immunoSEQ multiplex PCR; in TCRdb, only in-frame clones are kept and a portion is missing. The sample yields about 68,000 clones, about 97% seen once. The receptor comes from a human donor in good health. The chain carries TRBV7-8 and TRBJ1-2, with a possible D match to TRBD1 (5 bases). The sequenced sample consisted of T cells isolated from PBMCs. Written as DNA, the CDR3 is TGTGCCAGCAGCTTAGCGGGGGGAAGGGGCACCTTC. Translating it yields CASSLAGGRGTF.